This TCR beta chain is drawn from a study of beta chain features in type 1 diabetes. Findings and caveats of the study: Across all four CD4+ subsets, people with type 1 diabetes showed modestly shorter TCRB CDR3s.

Expressed TCRB transcripts were sequenced after all isolated RNA was converted to cDNA. Clones were sequenced by immunoSEQ multiplex PCR, and TCRdb holds only the in-frame ones, with some missing. The sample records fewer than 400,000 clones, 7.5% to 9% being singletons. This CDR3 spans 13 amino acids. V lost 2 bases to trimming and J lost 2 bases, with 7 bases between them. Germline V lookup: CDR1 SGHTA, CDR2 FQGNSA. Sampling consisted of one heparinised blood draw per donor, averaging approximately 100 mL. Using CD45RO/CCR7/CD25/CD127/CD95/CD27, CD4+ naive, central memory, regulatory and stem cell-like memory cells were sorted. This clone showed up just a few times. What it binds is unknown.

This TCR derives from a woman younger than 30 in good health. J is TRBJ2-7 and V is TRBV7-2; D is perhaps TRBD1 (5 bases). Sequencing was carried out using central memory CD4+ T cells from blood. The DNA for the CDR3 is TGTGCCAGCAGCTTAATAGGGGCCTACGAGCAGTACTTC. Translated, it gives CASSLIGAYEQYF.